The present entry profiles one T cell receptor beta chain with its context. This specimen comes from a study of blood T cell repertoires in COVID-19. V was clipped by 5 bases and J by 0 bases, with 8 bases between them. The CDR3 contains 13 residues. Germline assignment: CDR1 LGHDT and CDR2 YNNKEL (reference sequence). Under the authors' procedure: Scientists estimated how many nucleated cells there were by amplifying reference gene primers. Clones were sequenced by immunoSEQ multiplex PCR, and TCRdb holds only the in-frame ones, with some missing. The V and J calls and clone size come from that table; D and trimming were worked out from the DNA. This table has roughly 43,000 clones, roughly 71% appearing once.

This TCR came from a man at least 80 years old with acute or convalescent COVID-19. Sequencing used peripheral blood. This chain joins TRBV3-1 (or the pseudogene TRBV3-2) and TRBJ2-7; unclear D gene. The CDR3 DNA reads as TGTGCCAGCAGCGTTTCCTCCTCCTACGAGCAGTACTTC. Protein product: CASSVSSSYEQYF.